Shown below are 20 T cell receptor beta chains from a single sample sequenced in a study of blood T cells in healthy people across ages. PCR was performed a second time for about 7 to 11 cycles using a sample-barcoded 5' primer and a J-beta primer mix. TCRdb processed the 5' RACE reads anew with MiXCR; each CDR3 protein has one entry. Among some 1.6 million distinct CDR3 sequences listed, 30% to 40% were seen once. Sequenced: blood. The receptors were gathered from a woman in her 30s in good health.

Here the CDR3 DNA reads TGTGCCAGCAGCTTGGTTGGGACAGGGGGCTACGAGCAGTACTTC. Its protein product is CASSLVGTGGYEQYF. V gene TRBV5-5 combines with J gene TRBJ2-7, with 11 bases fitting TRBD1. The J segment lost 3 bases and the V segment lost 0 bases, leaving 2 bases of the junction unmatched. CDR1 is SGHKS, CDR2 YYEKEE, per germline (reference sequence). The CDR3 consists of 15 residues.

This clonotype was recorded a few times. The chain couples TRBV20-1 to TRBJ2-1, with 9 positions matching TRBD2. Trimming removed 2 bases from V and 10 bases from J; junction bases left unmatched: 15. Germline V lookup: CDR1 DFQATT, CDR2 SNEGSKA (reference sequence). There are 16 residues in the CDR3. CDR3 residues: CSARNPVLAGGREQFF. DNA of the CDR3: TGCAGTGCTAGAAATCCAGTACTAGCGGGTGGCAGGGAGCAGTTCTTC.

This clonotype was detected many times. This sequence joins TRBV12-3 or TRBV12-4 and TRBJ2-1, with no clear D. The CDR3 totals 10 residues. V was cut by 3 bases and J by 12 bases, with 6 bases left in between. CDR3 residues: CASSLVGQFF. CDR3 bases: TGTGCCAGCAGTTTGGTTGGGCAGTTCTTC.

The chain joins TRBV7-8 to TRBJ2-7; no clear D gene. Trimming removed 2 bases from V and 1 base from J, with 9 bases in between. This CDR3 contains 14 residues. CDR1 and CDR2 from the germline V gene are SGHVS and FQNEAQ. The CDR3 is CASSLYLVSYEQYF. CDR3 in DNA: TGTGCCAGCAGCTTATATCTAGTTTCCTACGAGCAGTACTTC.

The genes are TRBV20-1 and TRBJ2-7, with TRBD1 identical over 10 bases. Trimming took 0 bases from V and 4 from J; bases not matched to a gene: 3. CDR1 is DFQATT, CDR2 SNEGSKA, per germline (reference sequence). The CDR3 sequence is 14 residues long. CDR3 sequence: CSAREWDRGYEQYF. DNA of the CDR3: TGCAGTGCTAGAGAGTGGGACAGGGGTTACGAGCAGTACTTC.

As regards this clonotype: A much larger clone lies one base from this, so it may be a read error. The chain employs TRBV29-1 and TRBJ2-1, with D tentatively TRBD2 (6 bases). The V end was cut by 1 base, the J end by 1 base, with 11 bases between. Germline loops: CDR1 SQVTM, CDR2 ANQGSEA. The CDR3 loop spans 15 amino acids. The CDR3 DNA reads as TGCAGCGTTGAAGGGCGACTAGGTTCCTACAATGAGCAGTTCTTC. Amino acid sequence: CSVEGRLGSYNEQFF.

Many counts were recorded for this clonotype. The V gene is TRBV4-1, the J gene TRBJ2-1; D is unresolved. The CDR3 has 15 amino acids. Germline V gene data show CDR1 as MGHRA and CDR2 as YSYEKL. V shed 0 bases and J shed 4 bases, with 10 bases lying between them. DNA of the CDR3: TGCGCCAGCAGCCAAGATCGAGCAGTATACAATGAGCAGTTCTTC. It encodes CASSQDRAVYNEQFF.

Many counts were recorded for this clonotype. The DNA for the CDR3 is TGCGCCAGCAGCCACCTCCCGACAGGGGGATTTGGCTACACCTTC. This sequence encodes CASSHLPTGGFGYTF. V usage is TRBV4-1 and J usage is TRBJ1-2; 9 nucleotides line up with TRBD1. Germline V CDR1 and CDR2: MGHRA, YSYEKL. The CDR3 runs to 15 residues. V gave up 3 bases and J gave up 7 bases; unmatched junction bases: 9.

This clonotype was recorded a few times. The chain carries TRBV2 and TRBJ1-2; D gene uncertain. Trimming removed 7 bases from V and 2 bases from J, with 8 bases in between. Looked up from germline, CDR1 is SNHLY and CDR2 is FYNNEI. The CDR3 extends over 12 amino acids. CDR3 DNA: TGTGCCAGCAACGGCAGAAACTATGGCTACACCTTC. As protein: CASNGRNYGYTF. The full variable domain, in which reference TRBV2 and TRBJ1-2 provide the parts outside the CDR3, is EPEVTQTPSHQVTQMGQEVILRCVPISNHLYFYWYRQILGQKVEFLVSFYNNEISEKSEIFDDQFSVERPDGSNFTLKIRSTKLEDSAMYFCASNGRNYGYTFGSGTRLTVV.

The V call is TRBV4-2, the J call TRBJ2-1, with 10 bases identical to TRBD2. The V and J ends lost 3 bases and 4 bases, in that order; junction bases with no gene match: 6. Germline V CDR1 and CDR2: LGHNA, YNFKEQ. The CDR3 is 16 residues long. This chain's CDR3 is CASSQVGLALYNEQFF. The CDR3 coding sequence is TGTGCCAGCAGCCAGGTGGGACTAGCGCTTTACAATGAGCAGTTCTTC.

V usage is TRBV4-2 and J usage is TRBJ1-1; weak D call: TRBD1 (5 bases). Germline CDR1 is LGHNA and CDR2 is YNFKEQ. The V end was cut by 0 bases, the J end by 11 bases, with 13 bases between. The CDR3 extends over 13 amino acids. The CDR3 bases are TGTGCCAGCAGCCAAGAGGAATCGGGGGGGGCTTTCTTT. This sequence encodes CASSQEESGGAFF.

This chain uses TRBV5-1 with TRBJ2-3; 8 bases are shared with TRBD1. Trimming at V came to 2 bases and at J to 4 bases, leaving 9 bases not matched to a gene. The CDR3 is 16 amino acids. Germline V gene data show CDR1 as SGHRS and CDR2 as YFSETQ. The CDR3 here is CASSFPGGGVADTQYF. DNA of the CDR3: TGCGCCAGCAGCTTCCCAGGGGGCGGGGTAGCAGATACGCAGTATTTT.

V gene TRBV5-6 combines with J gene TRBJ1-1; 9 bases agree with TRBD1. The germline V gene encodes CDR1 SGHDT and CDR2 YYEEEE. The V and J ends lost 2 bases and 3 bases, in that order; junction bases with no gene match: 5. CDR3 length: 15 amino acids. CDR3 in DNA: TGTGCCAGCAGCTTCTTAAACAGGGGGCACACTGAAGCTTTCTTT. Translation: CASSFLNRGHTEAFF.

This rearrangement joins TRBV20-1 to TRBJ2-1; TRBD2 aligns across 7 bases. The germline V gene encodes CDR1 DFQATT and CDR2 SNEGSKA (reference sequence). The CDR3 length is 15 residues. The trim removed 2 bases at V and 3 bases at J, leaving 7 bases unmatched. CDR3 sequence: CSARPRLADYNEQFF. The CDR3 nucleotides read TGCAGTGCTAGACCCCGACTAGCTGACTACAATGAGCAGTTCTTC.

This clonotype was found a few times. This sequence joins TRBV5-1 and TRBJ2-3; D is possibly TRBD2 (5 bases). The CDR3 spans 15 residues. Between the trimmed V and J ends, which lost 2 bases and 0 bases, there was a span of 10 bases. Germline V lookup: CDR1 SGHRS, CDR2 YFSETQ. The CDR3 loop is CASSFKGASTDTQYF. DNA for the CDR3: TGCGCCAGCAGCTTCAAGGGAGCTAGCACAGATACGCAGTATTTT. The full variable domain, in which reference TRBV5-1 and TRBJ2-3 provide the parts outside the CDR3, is KAGVTQTPRYLIKTRGQQVTLSCSPISGHRSVSWYQQTPGQGLQFLFEYFSETQRNKGNFPGRFSGRQFSNSRSEMNVSTLELGDSALYLCASSFKGASTDTQYFGPGTRLTVL.

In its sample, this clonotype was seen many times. DNA of the CDR3: TGCAGCGTCACCGACAACTACGAGCAGTACTTC. It encodes CSVTDNYEQYF. J is TRBJ2-7 and V is TRBV29-1; no firm D call. The CDR3 has 11 amino acids. Germline V CDR1 and CDR2: SQVTM, ANQGSEA. The V end lost 6 bases, the J end lost 3 bases, and 9 bases lay between the germline ends.

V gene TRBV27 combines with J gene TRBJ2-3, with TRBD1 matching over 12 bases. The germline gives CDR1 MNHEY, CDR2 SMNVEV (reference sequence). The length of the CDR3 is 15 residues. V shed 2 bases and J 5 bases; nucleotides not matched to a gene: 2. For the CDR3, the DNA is TGTGCCAGCAGTTTAGGGACAGGGGGCCAAGATACGCAGTATTTT. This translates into CASSLGTGGQDTQYF.

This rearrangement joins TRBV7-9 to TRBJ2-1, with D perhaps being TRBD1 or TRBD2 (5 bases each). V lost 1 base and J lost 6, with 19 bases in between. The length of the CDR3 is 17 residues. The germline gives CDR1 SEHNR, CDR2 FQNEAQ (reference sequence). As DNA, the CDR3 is TGTGCCAGCAGCTTAGTGGACACTAGTAGAGGGACCAATGAGCAGTTCTTC. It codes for CASSLVDTSRGTNEQFF. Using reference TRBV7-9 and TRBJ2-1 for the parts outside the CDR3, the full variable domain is DTGVSQNPRHKITKRGQNVTFRCDPISEHNRLYWYRQTLGQGPEFLTYFQNEAQLEKSRLLSDRFSAERPKGSFSTLEIQRTEQGDSAMYLCASSLVDTSRGTNEQFFGPGTRLTVL.

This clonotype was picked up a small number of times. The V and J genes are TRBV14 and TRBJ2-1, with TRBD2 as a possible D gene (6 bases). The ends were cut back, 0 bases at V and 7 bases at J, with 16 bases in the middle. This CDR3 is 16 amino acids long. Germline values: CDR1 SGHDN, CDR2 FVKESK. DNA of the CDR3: TGTGCCAGCAGCCAAGATCGGGCGCTAGGGAGGAATGAGCAGTTCTTC. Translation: CASSQDRALGRNEQFF.

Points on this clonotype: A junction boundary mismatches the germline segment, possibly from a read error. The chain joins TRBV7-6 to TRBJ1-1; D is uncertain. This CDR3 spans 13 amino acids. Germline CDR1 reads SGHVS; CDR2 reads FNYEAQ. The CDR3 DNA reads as TGTGCCGGCAGCCCGGGTCAGAACACTGAAGCTTTCTTT. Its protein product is CAGSPGQNTEAFF.